This T cell receptor beta chain was found in a study of shared clonotypes between healthy human individuals. Study-wide context: The study used three CD4 naive, three CD4 memory, two CD8 naive and one CD8 memory plate per donor.

Sequencing was performed with immunoSEQ multiplex PCR; in TCRdb, only in-frame clones are kept and a portion is missing. Of approximately 1.4 million clones in the sample, 95% to 99% were seen once. Findings and limits, study-wide: The study drew on few donors, limiting represented genetic and exposure-history diversity.

V gave up 2 bases and J gave up 5 bases, with 15 bases separating them. CDR1 is KGHSH, CDR2 LQKENI, per germline. CDR3 size: 15 residues. About this clone itself: Its target is unknown.

The chain combines TRBV18 with TRBJ1-1; TRBD1 might be the D (5 bases). The sequencing sample was made of naive CD4+ T cells sorted from blood. Indicated subset: CD45RA+ positively selected. The source of this sequence is a young man in good health. The CDR3: CASSPAAGLATEAFF. In DNA, the CDR3 is TGTGCCAGCTCACCAGCGGCAGGGTTGGCGACTGAAGCTTTCTTT.